Given below is one T cell receptor beta chain in context. Its cognate antigen is unknown. Version v3.0 of the immunoSEQ assay ran at survey level. Here immunoSEQ multiplex PCR was the method, and the copy in TCRdb shows in-frame clones only, minus some. The sample lists some 18,000 clones, approximately 78% occurring once. The data were obtained in a study of long-term antiretroviral therapy in people with HIV. The germline CDR1 and CDR2 sequences are LNHNV and YYDKDF (reference sequence). V was cut by 2 bases and J by 4 bases, with 23 bases left in between. The CDR3 extends over 18 amino acids. Study-level points and caveats: The data indicate that diversity increased after ART but remained below transplant donor controls. Within the repertoire, clones expanded before ART were dominant at all time points.

The material was unsorted PBMCs, obtained 0.6 years after starting antiretroviral therapy. The receptor comes from a woman aged 18-30 years with HIV. This chain connects TRBV15 to TRBJ1-1; D not certain. The CDR3: CATSRPYLDIAAGTEAFF. Written as DNA, the CDR3 is TGTGCCACCAGCAGACCTTACCTAGACATTGCGGCAGGCACTGAAGCTTTCTTT. Filled out from reference TRBV15 and TRBJ1-1, the complete variable domain reads DAMVIQNPRYQVTQFGKPVTLSCSQTLNHNVMYWYQQKSSQAPKLLFHYYDKDFNNEADTPDNFQSRRPNTSFCFLDIRSPGLGDTAMYLCATSRPYLDIAAGTEAFFGQGTRLTVV.